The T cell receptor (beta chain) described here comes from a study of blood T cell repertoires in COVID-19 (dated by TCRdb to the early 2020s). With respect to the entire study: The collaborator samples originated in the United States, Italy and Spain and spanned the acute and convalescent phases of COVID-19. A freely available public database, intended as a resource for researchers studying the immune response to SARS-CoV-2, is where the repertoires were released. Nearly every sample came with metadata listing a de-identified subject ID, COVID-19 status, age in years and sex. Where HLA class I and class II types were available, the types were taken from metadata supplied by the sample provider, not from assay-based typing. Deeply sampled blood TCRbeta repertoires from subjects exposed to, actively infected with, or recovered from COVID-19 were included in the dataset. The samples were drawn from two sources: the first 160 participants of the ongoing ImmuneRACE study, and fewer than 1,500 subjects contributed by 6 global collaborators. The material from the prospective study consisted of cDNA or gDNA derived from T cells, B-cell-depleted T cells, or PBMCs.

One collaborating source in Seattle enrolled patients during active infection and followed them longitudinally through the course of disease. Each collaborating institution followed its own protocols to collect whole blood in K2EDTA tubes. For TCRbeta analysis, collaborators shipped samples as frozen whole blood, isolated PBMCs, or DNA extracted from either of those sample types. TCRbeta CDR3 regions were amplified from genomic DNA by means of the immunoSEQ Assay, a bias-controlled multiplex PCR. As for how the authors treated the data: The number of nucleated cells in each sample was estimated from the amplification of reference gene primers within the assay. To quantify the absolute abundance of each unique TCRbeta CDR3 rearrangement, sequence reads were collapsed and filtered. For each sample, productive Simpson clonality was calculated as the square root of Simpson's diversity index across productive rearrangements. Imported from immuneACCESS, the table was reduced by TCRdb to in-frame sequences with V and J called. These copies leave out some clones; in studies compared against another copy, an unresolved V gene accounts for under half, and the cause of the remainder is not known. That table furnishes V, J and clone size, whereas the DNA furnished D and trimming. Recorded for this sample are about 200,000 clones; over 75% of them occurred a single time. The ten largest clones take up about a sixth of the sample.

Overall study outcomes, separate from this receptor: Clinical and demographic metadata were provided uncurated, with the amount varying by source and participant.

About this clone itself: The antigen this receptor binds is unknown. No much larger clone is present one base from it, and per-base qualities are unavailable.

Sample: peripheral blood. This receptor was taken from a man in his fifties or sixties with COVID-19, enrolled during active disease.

For the CDR3, the sequence is CASSPGASGITQETQYF. The nucleotide sequence is given as TGTGCCAGCAGCCCCGGGGCTAGCGGGATCACTCAAGAGACCCAGTACTTC. In this chain, TRBV3-1 (or the pseudogene TRBV3-2) is recombined with TRBJ2-5; TRBD2 agrees with 9 junctional bases. Trimming accounts for 4 bases at V and 2 bases at J, while the number of junction bases matched to no gene is 11. Measured from the cysteine to the phenylalanine, the CDR3 is 17 residues long. The entry retains the CDR3 DNA only, 51 bases that are in frame from base 1. The germline V gene (reference sequence) specifies LGHDT as CDR1 and YNNKEL as CDR2.